Shown below are 10 T cell receptor beta chains from a single sample sequenced in a study of cytomegalovirus exposure and HLA in healthy donors. Primers for the PCR totalled 60 Vbeta and 13 Jbeta. Some clones are missing from TCRdb's copy, which holds only in-frame ones; the method was immunoSEQ multiplex PCR. Among 170,000 or so clones listed, 75% were seen once. The sequencing input was PBMCs. The receptors were sampled from a male donor in good health and CMV-seronegative.

The V gene is TRBV28, the J gene TRBJ2-7, with TRBD2 identical over 9 bases. The CDR3 is 13 residues long. With V trimmed by 2 bases and J by 7 bases, 3 bases remained unmatched. Looked up from germline, CDR1 is MDHEN and CDR2 is SYDVKM. CDR3 sequence reads: CASSLQAGGEQYF. The CDR3 nucleotides are TGTGCCAGCAGTTTACAAGCGGGGGGAGAGCAGTACTTC.

The V and J genes are TRBV28 and TRBJ2-2, with D possibly being TRBD2 (5 bases). Trimming took 6 bases from V and 1 from J, leaving 12 bases between them. The CDR3 length is 15 residues. CDR1 is MDHEN, CDR2 SYDVKM, per germline. In DNA form, the CDR3 reads TGTGCCAGCAGACGGACCCGGGGGAACACCGGGGAGCTGTTTTTT. Its translation is CASRRTRGNTGELFF.

The chain joins TRBV7-9 to TRBJ1-4; tentative D call: TRBD1 (6 bases). The germline V and J ends were trimmed by 2 bases and 7 bases, with 14 bases remaining between them. The CDR3 is made up of 15 amino acids. Looked up from germline, CDR1 is SEHNR and CDR2 is FQNEAQ (reference sequence). CDR3 sequence: CASSLSGAVGEKLFF. The CDR3 nucleotides are TGTGCCAGCAGCTTATCAGGGGCTGTCGGTGAAAAACTGTTTTTT.

V is TRBV4-2 and J is TRBJ2-7; 7 bases match TRBD1. Germline V gene sequence: CDR1 LGHNA, CDR2 YNFKEQ. The CDR3 covers 15 residues. Trimming cost V 0 bases and J 4 bases; bases outside gene matches: 6. CDR3 region: CASSQEDRDLYEQYF. The CDR3 DNA follows: TGTGCCAGCAGCCAAGAAGACAGGGATCTATACGAGCAGTACTTC.

The chain links TRBV10-2 to TRBJ1-2; TRBD1 agrees at 8 bases. This CDR3 is 14 amino acids long. Germline loops: CDR1 WSHSY, CDR2 SAAADI. The junction had 5 bases not matched to a gene; V was cut back by 2 bases and J by 6 bases. The CDR3 DNA reads TGCGCCAGCAGTGAGGCCGCGACAGGGGATGGCTACACCTTC. Amino acid sequence: CASSEAATGDGYTF.

The V and J genes are TRBV25-1 and TRBJ1-2, with TRBD1 matching over 8 bases. J gave up 4 bases and V 3 bases, and 7 bases lay outside the gene matches. The CDR3 spans 15 residues. The germline V gene encodes CDR1 MGHDK and CDR2 SYGVNS. The chain's CDR3 is CASSDRTGIGYGYTF. The CDR3 coding sequence is TGTGCCAGCAGTGATCGGACAGGGATCGGCTATGGCTACACCTTC.

V and J are TRBV2 and TRBJ2-3; a weak D match, TRBD1 (5 bases). CDR1 and CDR2 (germline): SNHLY, FYNNEI. The length of the CDR3 is 14 residues. Deletions cut 7 bases from V and 0 bases from J, with 11 bases between. CDR3 bases: TGTGCCAGCACCTTTCAGGGAAGCACAGATACGCAGTATTTT. Amino acids: CASTFQGSTDTQYF.

The chain combines TRBV28 with TRBJ1-4, with D possibly being TRBD1 (6 bases). The V gene lost 8 bases and the J gene lost 4 bases, with 14 bases spanning the gap. The germline CDR1 and CDR2 sequences are MDHEN and SYDVKM. CDR3 length equals 14 residues. The CDR3 reads CASDTGGFNEKLFF. As DNA, the CDR3 is TGTGCCAGCGATACTGGGGGCTTTAATGAAAAACTGTTTTTT.

CDR3 in DNA: TGCGCCAGCAGCCAACTAGCGGGAGGAACCGATGAGCAGTTCTTC. It specifies CASSQLAGGTDEQFF. The V gene is TRBV4-3, the J gene TRBJ2-1; TRBD2 matches 11 bases. V dropped 2 bases and J dropped 8; count of bases not matched to a gene: 5. Germline values: CDR1 LGHNA, CDR2 YSLEER. The CDR3 sequence is 15 residues long.

V gene TRBV7-2 combines with J gene TRBJ2-3; D uncertain. V lost 1 base and J lost 3, with 8 bases in between. From germline, CDR1 is SGHTA and CDR2 FQGNSA. There are 14 residues in the CDR3. CDR3 coding DNA: TGTGCCAGCAGCTTAGAGGCGGTAACAGATACGCAGTATTTT. Protein sequence: CASSLEAVTDTQYF.